The rows below give T cell receptor beta chains drawn from one sample of a study of cytomegalovirus exposure and HLA in healthy donors. The method was immunoSEQ multiplex PCR; TCRdb's version includes in-frame clones alone and lacks a portion of them. The sample records about 98,000 clones, about 81% being singletons. The sequencing sample was made of PBMCs. These receptors were collected from a man aged 40-55 years in good health and CMV-seronegative. CDR3s include the opening cysteine and the closing phenylalanine or tryptophan. D genes are given only for firm matches. Some rows mark clone size as missing; the rest say once, few, many or name a class of expanded clone.

d_call	j_call	v_call	clone_size	cdr3_aa	cdr3_nt
TRBD1	TRBJ1-1	TRBV18	-	CASSLNRGITEAFF	TGTGCCAGCTCACTAAACAGGGGTATTACTGAAGCTTTCTTT
-	TRBJ1-1	TRBV9	-	CASSVAPGRTMNTEAFF	TGTGCCAGCAGCGTAGCGCCAGGCCGTACCATGAACACTGAAGCTTTCTTT
TRBD1	TRBJ1-4	TRBV25-1	-	CASSDRDRSYEKLFF	TGTGCCAGCAGTGACCGGGACAGGTCTTATGAAAAACTGTTTTTT
-	TRBJ2-6	TRBV6-4	few	CASSDSGRGGRSGANVLTF	TGTGCCAGCAGTGACTCGGGCAGGGGCGGACGGTCTGGGGCCAACGTCCTGACTTTC
TRBD2	TRBJ2-1	TRBV6-6	-	CASSVISGGGEQFF	TGTGCCAGCAGTGTGATTAGCGGGGGCGGTGAGCAGTTCTTC
-	TRBJ2-5	TRBV2	once	CATGLQETQYF	TGTGCCACGGGACTTCAAGAGACCCAGTACTTC
TRBD1	TRBJ1-1	TRBV4-1	-	CASSPSQGDISTEAFF	TGCGCCAGCAGCCCAAGCCAGGGGGACATTAGCACTGAAGCTTTCTTT
TRBD1	TRBJ2-2	TRBV7-9	-	CASRRTGGAVSTGELFF	TGTGCCAGCAGACGGACAGGGGGCGCGGTTAGCACCGGGGAGCTGTTTTTT
-	TRBJ1-1	TRBV7-9	-	CASSLDRYEAFF	TGTGCCAGCAGCTTAGATAGATATGAAGCTTTCTTT
-	TRBJ1-2	TRBV29-1	-	CSVVPQDNYGYTF	TGCAGCGTCGTTCCCCAGGATAACTATGGCTACACCTTC
TRBD1	TRBJ2-2	TRBV10-3	-	CAMAGQGYTGELFF	TGTGCCATGGCGGGACAGGGTTACACCGGGGAGCTGTTTTTT
-	TRBJ1-3	TRBV7-2	-	CASSIMATGGNTIYF	TGTGCCAGCAGCATAATGGCAACAGGGGGAAACACCATATATTTT
-	TRBJ1-1	TRBV18	-	CASSPPGATEAFF	TGTGCCAGCTCACCACCGGGAGCCACTGAAGCTTTCTTT
TRBD1	TRBJ2-1	TRBV6-6	few	CASSRGTGEFF	TGTGCCAGCAGCCGCGGGACAGGGGAGTTCTTC
-	TRBJ2-7	TRBV16	once	CASSPGDYEQYF	TGTGCCAGCAGCCCGGGGGACTACGAGCAGTACTTC
TRBD2	TRBJ2-3	TRBV6-1	few	CASSKSGGFTDTQYF	TGTGCCAGCAGTAAAAGCGGGGGTTTCACAGATACGCAGTATTTT
-	TRBJ2-1	TRBV30	few	CAWGGGGGSYNEQFF	TGTGCCTGGGGAGGAGGGGGGGGGTCTTACAATGAGCAGTTCTTC
TRBD1	TRBJ1-1	TRBV6-5	-	CASSVRGKNTEAFF	TGTGCCAGCAGTGTCAGGGGGAAGAACACTGAAGCTTTCTTT
-	TRBJ1-3	TRBV9	-	CASGTNSGNTIYF	TGTGCCAGCGGGACAAACTCTGGAAACACCATATATTTT
-	TRBJ1-1	TRBV5-6	-	CASSLQGSTEAFF	TGTGCCAGCAGCTTGCAGGGTAGCACTGAAGCTTTCTTT
TRBD1	TRBJ2-5	TRBV5-1	-	CASSSTGTGAKETQYF	TGCGCCAGCAGCTCCACCGGGACAGGGGCAAAAGAGACCCAGTACTTC
-	TRBJ2-1	TRBV2	-	CASSVRRHEQFF	TGTGCCAGCAGTGTGAGGCGGCATGAGCAGTTCTTC
-	TRBJ1-4	TRBV10-3	-	CAISGGFGGTSEKLFF	TGTGCCATCAGTGGAGGGTTTGGGGGGACGAGTGAAAAACTGTTTTTT
-	TRBJ1-1	TRBV11-2	-	CASSFRMNTEAFF	TGTGCCAGCAGCTTCCGTATGAACACTGAAGCTTTCTTT
-	TRBJ1-2	TRBV5-4	-	CASRNQSGYGYTF	TGTGCCAGCCGCAACCAAAGCGGGTATGGCTACACCTTC
TRBD2	TRBJ2-1	TRBV10-3	once	CAIRVAGGLGEQFF	TGTGCCATCAGAGTAGCGGGGGGGCTGGGTGAGCAGTTCTTC
-	TRBJ1-6	TRBV2	-	CASSEGPGGVSPLHF	TGTGCCAGCAGTGAGGGCCCGGGAGGGGTTTCACCCCTCCACTTT
-	TRBJ2-2	TRBV27	few	CASSRGRTGELFF	TGTGCCAGCAGCCGGGGGAGGACCGGGGAGCTGTTTTTT
-	TRBJ2-1	TRBV7-3	-	CASSPTGRYNEQFF	TGTGCCAGCAGCCCGACAGGACGGTACAATGAGCAGTTCTTC
-	TRBJ2-2	TRBV27	few	CASRDTGPGELFF	TGTGCCAGCAGGGACACAGGGCCCGGGGAGCTGTTTTTT
-	TRBJ1-5	TRBV2	-	CASSGGEGQPQHF	TGTGCCAGCAGTGGGGGGGAGGGTCAGCCCCAGCATTTT
TRBD1	TRBJ2-1	TRBV19	-	CASMGQGAYNEQFF	TGTGCCAGTATGGGACAGGGAGCTTACAATGAGCAGTTCTTC
-	TRBJ1-6	TRBV5-6	-	CASSLRGDNSPLHF	TGTGCCAGCAGCCTAAGGGGCGATAATTCACCCCTCCACTTT
-	TRBJ1-4	TRBV15	-	CATSRERATNEKLFF	TGTGCCACCAGCAGAGAGAGAGCAACTAATGAAAAACTGTTTTTT
-	TRBJ1-5	TRBV9	-	CASSFQAGDNQPQHF	TGTGCCAGCAGCTTTCAGGCAGGGGACAATCAGCCCCAGCATTTT
-	TRBJ1-4	TRBV28	few	CASSPPGRGEKLFF	TGTGCCAGCAGTCCTCCAGGGAGGGGGGAAAAACTGTTTTTT
TRBD1	TRBJ2-7	TRBV7-2	-	CASSWTGTGPYEQYF	TGTGCCAGCAGCTGGACCGGGACAGGTCCCTACGAGCAGTACTTC
-	TRBJ2-2	TRBV6-4	-	CASKSGGNTGELFF	TGTGCCAGCAAGTCCGGAGGAAACACCGGGGAGCTGTTTTTT
TRBD1	TRBJ2-7	TRBV7-9	few	CASSPTGQLYYEQYF	TGTGCCAGCAGCCCGACGGGACAGTTATACTACGAGCAGTACTTC
TRBD2	TRBJ2-5	TRBV7-2	-	CASSLGAGGWETQYF	TGTGCCAGCAGCTTGGGAGCGGGGGGATGGGAGACCCAGTACTTC
-	TRBJ1-1	TRBV6-1	medium-sized	CASRQTGREAFF	TGTGCCAGCAGGCAAACAGGAAGAGAAGCTTTCTTT
TRBD1	TRBJ1-3	TRBV28	once	CASSRERSDRASGNTIYF	TGTGCCAGCAGTAGAGAACGATCTGACAGGGCCTCTGGAAACACCATATATTTT